The source of this T cell receptor (beta chain) is a study of cytomegalovirus exposure and HLA in healthy donors (dated 2017 in TCRdb). Turning to the overall study: An earlier analysis of some 600 of the donors reported 276 Gb of sequence data and around 110 million unique TCR beta sequences obtained from around 180 million T cells. An early release covering 550 to 700 HLA-typed donors comprised about 300 gigabases of sequencing data and some 79 million unique TCR sequences. Among the approximately 400 genotyped donors, about 85% belonged to the genetic ancestry cluster associated with self-reported Caucasian donors. The study was designed to test whether signatures of past pathogen exposure could be identified by cataloging public T cell receptors. The study used immunosequencing to profile the T cell repertoires of around 600 subjects and linked those repertoires to cytomegalovirus serostatus. In addition to the first cohort of hundreds of subjects, a separate validation cohort of around 110 different subjects was used. The study combined high-throughput TCR immunosequencing, statistical association of individual TCRs with disease status, and machine learning to predict cytomegalovirus infection status. In a later analysis, previously published TCR beta repertoires from several hundred donors were re-analyzed and high-resolution HLA genotyping was added so that TCR occurrence patterns could be studied. The later analysis used no new phenotypic data to find candidate immune exposures, relying instead on TCR beta sequences and their occurrence across donors. An earlier analysis of approximately 630 of the donors applied high-throughput TCR beta sequencing to assess whether each TCR beta V gene segment acted as functional or pseudogenic. Donor age, sex, ethnicity and CMV serostatus were compiled together with the repertoire data. Genome-wide SNP genotypes for about 65% of the 666 donors were used in a later genetic analysis, which treated that subset as a discovery cohort. Every repertoire in the discovery cohort had been generated on one and the same sequencing platform. Both class I and class II loci were covered by HLA typing, at four-digit resolution. The number of donors typed differed by locus, with about 620-630 for A, B, C, DRB1 and DQB1, approximately 500 for DQA1, 600 to 610 for DPA1, and under 490 for DPB1. Because of strong linkage in the cohort, roughly five DR-DQ haplotypes were treated as single units for association and clustering. Across under 500 genotyped donors of the cohort, an average of roughly 250,000 unique TCR beta nucleotide sequences per donor were sequenced, and approximately 19% of those sequences were non-productive. The paper's findings and limits, for the study overall: An earlier analysis of some 560 of the donors showed that most TCR beta V segments appeared in productive rearrangements either about 90% or about 30% of the time, which broadly matched IMGT annotations. Several of the top co-occurrence clusters appeared to be linked to parvovirus B19, influenza, CMV and Epstein-Barr virus, according to a later analysis. Linkage disequilibrium might explain the correlated functional status among segregating V segments, but an unknown experimental factor could not be excluded. CMV serostatus was the only immune exposure information available for the cohort. A later analysis found that TCR association rates varied across HLA loci, with DRB1 alleles showing the most associated TCRs and HLA-C alleles the fewest. Assigning TCR associations to individual alleles was difficult when HLA alleles, especially DR and DQ, strongly co-occurred. Cytomegalovirus status was reported to be diagnosed by the classifier with high specificity and sensitivity in both the original and validation cohorts. According to a later analysis, most CMV-associated TCR beta chains appeared to be HLA-restricted, and the HLA associations seemed to be driven largely by CMV exposure. While some public TCRs were present in many individuals, most TCR sequences turned up only very rarely across donors. A cluster of highly shared sequence variants was judged likely to be a technical artifact of the sequencing pipeline. At a false discovery rate of 0.05, a later analysis linked around 15,000 TCR beta sequences to specific HLA alleles. The study listed 164 TCR beta chains as associated with cytomegalovirus. This cohort had only TCR beta chains sequenced, and the lack of alpha or paired-chain data limited which features could be detected. In vitro tests confirmed that three of the cytomegalovirus-associated TCR beta chains recognize cytomegalovirus antigens. Roughly uniform sequencing depth across donors was assumed in presence/absence analyses, although this assumption may not hold. Compared with the roughly 720-donor mean, donors in an Asian-associated ancestry cluster had fewer N-insertions in productive TCRs, according to a later genetic analysis. Some IMGT-functional V segments, including TRBV6-2 and TRBV6-3, could not be distinguished by the 87-base-pair reads and were therefore excluded. Compared with equally common non-associated chains, HLA-associated TCR beta chains in a later analysis were more clonally expanded and had lower generation probabilities. Approximately 16 rarely observed V segments, including chromosome 9 orphons, were excluded from the earlier analysis of just under 600 of the donors because counts were too low. V-gene and J-gene trimming of TCR beta chains was associated with a missense DCLRE1C variant in a later genetic analysis, and the association was replicated in an independent cohort. According to the authors, the approach could potentially be generalized to other disease states and immunological phenotypes. Because some donors lacked HLA typing at each locus, the association tests relied only on the typed subset. A further reported finding was that TCR beta sequences accurately predicted the HLA-A and HLA-B alleles for most subjects in the first cohort.

As concerns this clone: Which antigen it targets is not known. Base qualities are missing; no much larger clone stands one base away.

The cohort was made up of under 800 healthy bone marrow donors. Cohort members were all nominally healthy when sampled, although unrecorded immune exposures were likely present. The donor tested CMV seronegative, placing the donor among the 352 seronegative members of the cohort. A peripheral blood sample was provided by each donor, and peripheral blood mononuclear cells were used for TCR beta sequencing. The Qiagen DNeasy Blood Extraction Kit was used to extract genomic DNA from the blood cell samples. The protocol used for the library was the immunoSEQ multiplex PCR assay. The multiplex PCR relied on a mix of 60 forward primers for TCR Vbeta segments and 13 reverse primers for TCR Jbeta segments. The CDR3 region of rearranged TCR beta genes was amplified from genomic DNA by a multiplex PCR assay. The amplified TCR beta libraries were sequenced on the Illumina HiSeq System as 87-base-pair reads. The study's processing was this. A later analysis counted tens of millions of unique TCR beta chains across the 650 to 700 repertoires, and roughly 10 million of these chains were shared by at least two donors. Raw reads were error-corrected and collapsed into unique sequences with a nearest-neighbor algorithm that merged closely related sequences to remove PCR and sequencing errors. CDR3 sequences were aligned to IMGT reference sequences to assign V, D and J gene segments. For a sequence to be retained, a match of at least six nucleotides to both a V gene segment and a J gene segment was required. Rearrangements were classified as productive when the CDR3 lacked stop codons and remained in frame with V and J, and all other rearrangements were classified as non-productive. CDR3 was defined according to IMGT convention as the region running from the second conserved V-encoded cysteine to the conserved J-encoded phenylalanine. In an earlier analysis of 550 to 650 of the donors, sequences lacking an unambiguous match to a single V gene segment were excluded. In an earlier analysis of approximately 590 of the donors, V segments were called functional above 56.7% productive rearrangements and were called segregating when the between-donor standard deviation exceeded 5%. A statistical classification framework was built to diagnose cytomegalovirus status from the catalog of TCR beta chain sequences. A later analysis assigned V and J genes by comparing TCR nucleotide sequences with IMGT/GENE-DB human TR gene sequences. A later analysis assigned CDR3 sequences and most-parsimonious VDJ recombination scenarios with the TCRdist pipeline. A later analysis defined each TCR beta chain by its CDR3 amino acid sequence plus V-gene family, and excluded reads lacking a unique V-gene family. In a later analysis, 450 to 600 highly shared, low-generation-probability nucleotide sequences were removed to address suspected cross-contamination and a sequencing artifact. In a later analysis, a clonal expansion index for each public chain was calculated from normalized within-repertoire ranks of inferred template counts. Generation probabilities in a later analysis came from a VDJ recombination model fitted to out-of-frame rearrangements, and those results were checked against IGoR. A later analysis scored TCR-TCR, TCR-HLA and TCR-CMV co-occurrence with hypergeometric tests, applying a repertoire-size bias correction to TCR pairs. In a later analysis, false discovery rates were estimated by permuting HLA or CMV assignments 20 times. In a later analysis, co-occurring TCRs were grouped using DBSCAN, with TCRdist sequence similarity added in when clustering inside HLA-allele-positive subsets. Repertoires with fewer than 30,000 or more than 120,000 public chains, plus five repertoires with anomalous nucleotide sharing, were excluded from co-occurrence clustering. As stored in TCRdb, this immuneACCESS dataset retains in-frame rearrangements with V and J assigned. A fraction of the clones does not appear; measured against another copy, unresolved V genes explain less than half of the discrepancy, and the remainder lacks a known reason. The DNA was the basis for D and trimming; V, J and clone size are from that table. Recorded for this sample are 150,000 to 200,000 clones; 84% of them occurred a single time. The ten largest make up around 2% of the sample.

Cut back by 5 bases and 2 bases, the V and J ends lie 13 bases apart. Via the germline V gene, CDR1 is SGHDT and CDR2 YYEEEE. Spanning cysteine to phenylalanine, the CDR3 consists of 15 amino acids. Here the CDR3 DNA is all that survives: 45 bases in frame from base 1. The sequencing input was PBMCs. This sequence uses TRBV5-6 and TRBJ2-2, with TRBD2 as a weak D call on 6 bases. The TCR originated in a man aged 18 to 30 in good health and CMV-seronegative. The encoded CDR3 is CASREGFANTGELFF. The DNA sequence follows: TGTGCCAGCAGGGAGGGGTTCGCAAACACCGGGGAGCTGTTTTTT.